These 14 T cell receptor beta chains were all obtained from the same sample, sequenced in a study of blood T cell repertoires in COVID-19. Using immunoSEQ multiplex PCR, the repertoire was profiled, and TCRdb retains in-frame clones only, with some absent. The sample comprises approximately 70,000 clones, less than 80% of which are singletons, and approximately 25% rests with the top ten. The sequenced sample consisted of peripheral blood. These receptor sequences come from a man in his 60s with active or convalescent COVID-19.

Only a few counts were recorded for this clone. J is TRBJ1-1 and V is TRBV7-3; 9 positions agree with TRBD1. After removal of 0 bases from V and 6 bases from J, the junction contained 8 bases not matched to a gene. The CDR3 covers 16 residues. Germline V gene lookup returns CDR1 SGHTA and CDR2 FQGTGA. DNA of the CDR3: TGTGCCAGCAGCTTAACGCCACAGGGGGCCGTTTCTGAAGCTTTCTTT. Amino acids: CASSLTPQGAVSEAFF.

This chain connects TRBV4-1 to TRBJ2-5, with 11 positions matching TRBD1. Germline CDR1 and CDR2: MGHRA and YSYEKL. V lost 1 base, J lost 5 bases, and 6 bases stayed unmatched. The CDR3 consists of 16 residues. CDR3 region: CASSQGGQGAWETQYF. Here the CDR3 DNA reads TGCGCCAGCAGCCAAGGCGGACAGGGGGCATGGGAGACCCAGTACTTC.

The V gene is TRBV10-3, the J gene TRBJ1-5; no firm D call. Germline lookup yields CDR1 ENHRY and CDR2 SYGVKD. The V and J ends lost 4 bases and 4 bases respectively, with 5 bases between them. The CDR3 is made up of 12 amino acids. CDR3 in amino acids: CAISVGNQPQHF. In DNA, the CDR3 is TGTGCCATCAGTGTCGGGAATCAGCCCCAGCATTTT.

This sequence joins TRBV11-3 and TRBJ2-1, with 7 positions matching TRBD1. The CDR3 totals 13 residues. J was trimmed by 8 bases and V by 5 bases; bases with no gene match: 6. CDR1 and CDR2 from the germline V gene are SGHNT and YENEEA. CDR3 sequence reads: CASSRDSSYEQFF. The CDR3, as DNA: TGTGCCAGCAGCCGGGACAGTTCCTATGAGCAGTTCTTC.

The rearrangement uses TRBV14 and TRBJ2-3, with D possibly TRBD2 on 5 matching bases. Trimming shortened V by 2 bases and J by 2 bases, and 14 bases separated the two germline ends. The CDR3 length is 16 residues. The germline V gene has CDR1 SGHDN and CDR2 FVKESK. CDR3 residues: CASSQSTPRDTDTQYF. The DNA of the CDR3 is TGTGCCAGCAGCCAATCCACCCCCCGGGACACAGATACGCAGTATTTT.

This sequence joins TRBV5-4 and TRBJ1-2; TRBD1 might be the D (5 bases). The ends were cut back, 5 bases at V and 2 bases at J, with 13 bases in the middle. Germline CDR1 and CDR2: SGHNT and YYREEE (reference sequence). The length of the CDR3 is 14 residues. DNA of the CDR3: TGTGCCAGCAGTCGAGATACAGGAAACTATGGCTACACCTTC. Encoded protein: CASSRDTGNYGYTF.

V usage is TRBV19 and J usage is TRBJ1-2, with a weak D call TRBD1 (6 bases). Trimming pared 4 bases from V and 1 base from J, leaving 13 bases between. From germline, CDR1 is LNHDA and CDR2 SQIVND (reference sequence). The CDR3 covers 15 residues. The CDR3 DNA follows: TGTGCCAGTAGTACAGGGGCTCGGGGTAACTATGGCTACACCTTC. Its protein is CASSTGARGNYGYTF.

This chain uses TRBV24-1 with TRBJ2-5, with D maybe TRBD2 (6 bases). Germline V gene data show CDR1 as KGHDR and CDR2 as SFDVKD. The CDR3 totals 14 residues. V lost 9 bases and J 1 base, leaving 14 bases between the germline ends. The CDR3 here is CATAPRGAQETQYF. In DNA, the CDR3 is TGTGCCACCGCACCGCGGGGCGCCCAAGAGACCCAGTACTTC.

J is TRBJ1-3 and V is TRBV18; possible D gene TRBD1, 5 bases. With 3 bases removed from V and 0 bases from J, the gap between germline ends came to 9 bases. CDR1 and CDR2 from the germline V gene are KGHSH and LQKENI. The CDR3 consists of 15 residues. This CDR3 is CASSPGATSGNTIYF. The CDR3 DNA is TGTGCCAGCTCACCTGGGGCGACCTCTGGAAACACCATATATTTT.

V usage is TRBV2 and J usage is TRBJ1-4; 9 positions match TRBD1. CDR3 length: 14 residues. Germline loops: CDR1 SNHLY, CDR2 FYNNEI. V gave up 2 bases and J gave up 7 bases; unmatched junction bases: 2. CDR3 protein: CASSELQGAEKLFF. The CDR3 coding sequence is TGTGCCAGCAGTGAACTACAGGGGGCTGAAAAACTGTTTTTT.

This rearrangement joins TRBV7-2 to TRBJ2-2; 9 nucleotides match TRBD1. The germline gives CDR1 SGHTA, CDR2 FQGNSA. This CDR3 comprises 19 residues. Trimming took 1 base from V and 3 from J; bases not matched to a gene: 12. As DNA, the CDR3 is TGTGCCAGCAGCTTAGTTATAAGAGTATGGGACAGGGACACCGGGGAGCTGTTTTTT. Residues: CASSLVIRVWDRDTGELFF.

The gene calls are TRBV5-6 and TRBJ1-4; 7 bases align to TRBD1. This CDR3 has 15 residues. CDR1 and CDR2 from the germline V gene are SGHDT and YYEEEE. The ends lost 4 bases at V and 3 bases at J; junction bases unmatched: 6. CDR3 nucleotides: TGTGCCAGCAGCCAGACAGGGCATGCTAATGAAAAACTGTTTTTT. Its protein is CASSQTGHANEKLFF.

The chain joins TRBV5-1 to TRBJ2-4; possibly TRBD1 for D (5 bases). The CDR3 runs to 16 residues. Germline loops: CDR1 SGHRS, CDR2 YFSETQ. V was pared by 4 bases and J by 6 bases, with 20 bases between. The CDR3, as DNA: TGCGCCAGCAGCCCCACCGGCAGGGCCCCTCTAAACATTCAGTACTTC. It specifies CASSPTGRAPLNIQYF.

V is TRBV15 and J is TRBJ2-4; D might be TRBD1 (6 bases). The CDR3 runs to 17 residues. Germline CDR1 reads LNHNV; CDR2 reads YYDKDF (reference sequence). V shed 1 base and J shed 1 base, with 14 bases lying between them. CDR3 in DNA: TGTGCCACCAGCAGAGGTCTACAGGGTTCGGCCAAAAACATTCAGTACTTC. Translating it yields CATSRGLQGSAKNIQYF.